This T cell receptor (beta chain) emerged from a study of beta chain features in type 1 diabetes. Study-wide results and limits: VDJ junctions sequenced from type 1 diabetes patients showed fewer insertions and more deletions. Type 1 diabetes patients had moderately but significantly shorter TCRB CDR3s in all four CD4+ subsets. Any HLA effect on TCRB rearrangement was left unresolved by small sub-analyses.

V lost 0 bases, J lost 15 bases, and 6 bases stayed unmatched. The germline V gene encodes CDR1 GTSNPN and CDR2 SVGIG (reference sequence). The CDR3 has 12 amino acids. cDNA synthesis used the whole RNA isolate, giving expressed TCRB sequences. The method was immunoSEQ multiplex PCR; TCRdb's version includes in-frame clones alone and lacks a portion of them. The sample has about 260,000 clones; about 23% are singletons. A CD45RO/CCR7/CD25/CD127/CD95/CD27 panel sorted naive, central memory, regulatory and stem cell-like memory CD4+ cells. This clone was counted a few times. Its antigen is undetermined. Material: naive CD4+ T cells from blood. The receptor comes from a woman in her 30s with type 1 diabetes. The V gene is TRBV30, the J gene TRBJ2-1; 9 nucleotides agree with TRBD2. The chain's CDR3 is CAWSVFAGGLFF. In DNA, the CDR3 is TGTGCCTGGAGTGTCTTTGCGGGAGGGTTGTTCTTC.